This T cell receptor (beta chain) was captured by sequencing in a study of control samples from healthy donors and cancer patients. V lost 4 bases to trimming and J lost 0 bases, with 16 bases between them. Germline CDR1 SGDLS, CDR2 YYNGEE. The CDR3 is made up of 16 amino acids. Sequencing used immunoSEQ multiplex PCR; TCRdb keeps in-frame clones, though not all of them. The sample carries under 20,000 clones, under 90% recorded once. The sequenced sample was PBMCs. The source of this sequence is a woman in her 70s with lung cancer. The J gene is TRBJ1-2, the V gene TRBV9; a possible D gene is TRBD1 (5 bases). The CDR3 DNA sequence: TGTGCCAGCAGCCAGGGAGGGAGTCACCCTAACTATGGCTACACCTTC. It specifies CASSQGGSHPNYGYTF.